The 11 T cell receptor beta chains below all came from one sample that was sequenced in a study of blood T cell repertoires in COVID-19. The table came from immunoSEQ multiplex PCR; TCRdb's copy has only in-frame clones and leaves some out. The sample records 130,000 to 150,000 clones, around four fifths being singletons. The source material was peripheral blood. All receptors derive from a human donor in a cohort sampled during active COVID-19.

The CDR3 DNA is TGTGCCAGCAGTCGAATCGGACAGAACTACGAGCAGTACGTC. It yields the protein CASSRIGQNYEQYV. V and J are TRBV28 and TRBJ2-7; possible D gene TRBD1, 6 bases. The germline V gene encodes CDR1 MDHEN and CDR2 SYDVKM. V was pared by 5 bases and J by 3 bases, with 14 bases between. CDR3 length: 14 amino acids.

The chain joins TRBV19 to TRBJ2-1; 9 bases map to TRBD1. Germline V gene data show CDR1 as LNHDA and CDR2 as SQIVND (reference sequence). V gave up 5 bases and J gave up 3 bases; unmatched junction bases: 5. The CDR3 runs 15 residues. The CDR3 nucleotides are TGTGCCAGTAGTCTCGGACAGGGGCTCTACAATGAGCAGTTCTTC. Protein product: CASSLGQGLYNEQFF.

The chain's CDR3 is CASSDIGETQYF. CDR3 coding DNA: TGTGCCAGCAGTGATATCGGGGAGACCCAGTACTTC. V usage is TRBV2 and J usage is TRBJ2-5; D call uncertain. The CDR3 consists of 12 residues. V was shortened by 3 bases and J by 5 bases, with 7 bases between the two germline ends. Germline V gene lookup returns CDR1 SNHLY and CDR2 FYNNEI.

The rearrangement uses TRBV25-1 and TRBJ2-3, with 7 bases identical to TRBD1. The V gene end was trimmed by 3 bases and the J gene end by 2 bases; junction bases not matched to a gene: 5. From germline, CDR1 is MGHDK and CDR2 SYGVNS. This CDR3 spans 15 amino acids. CDR3 loop: CASSDDRVPTDTQYF. CDR3 DNA sequence: TGTGCCAGCAGTGACGACAGGGTCCCCACAGATACGCAGTATTTT.

The rearrangement uses TRBV28 and TRBJ1-5, with TRBD1 matching over 7 bases. The germline gives CDR1 MDHEN, CDR2 SYDVKM. The CDR3 runs 17 residues. The junction had 8 bases not matched to a gene; V was cut back by 3 bases and J by 0 bases. The CDR3 loop reads CASSLRQGDYSNQPQHF. DNA for the CDR3: TGTGCCAGCAGTTTGCGACAGGGCGATTATAGCAATCAGCCCCAGCATTTT.

The chain couples TRBV28 to TRBJ1-5, with a weak D call TRBD1 (5 bases). This CDR3 contains 14 residues. Germline CDR1 reads MDHEN; CDR2 reads SYDVKM. The V and J ends lost 5 bases and 5 bases respectively, with 13 bases between them. In DNA form, the CDR3 reads TGTGCCAGCAGTCCCTCGGGGGGTGATCAGCCCCAGCATTTT. As protein: CASSPSGGDQPQHF.

The J gene is TRBJ2-7, the V gene TRBV7-2; D call uncertain. The V gene's germline CDR1 is SGHTA and CDR2 FQGNSA. V was shortened by 3 bases and J by 2 bases, with 2 bases between the two germline ends. There are 11 residues in the CDR3. The DNA of the CDR3 is TGTGCCAGCAGCTTCGCCTACGAGCAGTACTTC. This encodes CASSFAYEQYF.

The gene calls are TRBV4-1 and TRBJ1-4; 9 nucleotides match TRBD1. CDR1 is MGHRA, CDR2 YSYEKL, per germline. The ends lost 4 bases at V and 8 bases at J; junction bases unmatched: 11. CDR3 length equals 16 residues. CDR3 in amino acids: CASSRRDRAGAEKLFF. The CDR3, as DNA: TGCGCCAGCAGCCGGCGGGACAGGGCGGGAGCGGAAAAACTGTTTTTT.

The rearrangement uses TRBV2 and TRBJ1-1; 9 nucleotides align to TRBD1. The CDR3 is made up of 12 amino acids. Germline loops: CDR1 SNHLY, CDR2 FYNNEI. V dropped 2 bases and J dropped 12; count of bases not matched to a gene: 4. CDR3 sequence reads: CASSEMGQGTFF. The CDR3 DNA reads as TGTGCCAGCAGTGAAATGGGACAGGGTACTTTCTTT.

The CDR3 DNA is TGCGCCAGCAGCTTGGTCGCGGGAGACACCTACGAGCAGTACGTC. This sequence encodes CASSLVAGDTYEQYV. This chain links TRBV5-1 with TRBJ2-7; 7 nucleotides agree with TRBD2. Germline V gives CDR1 SGHRS, CDR2 YFSETQ. Trimming took 0 bases from V and 2 from J; bases not matched to a gene: 5. This CDR3 comprises 15 residues.

This clone was found once. The V and J genes are TRBV6-5 and TRBJ2-2; 9 bases match TRBD2. Germline loops: CDR1 MNHEY, CDR2 SVGAGI. The CDR3 loop spans 16 amino acids. J was trimmed by 5 bases and V by 0 bases; bases with no gene match: 4. CDR3 DNA sequence: TGTGCCAGCAGTTACTCTTGGCGGGAGGGGACCGGGGAGCTGTTTTTT. This encodes CASSYSWREGTGELFF.